The 13 T cell receptor beta chains reported below all come from one sample, sequenced in a study of CD8 T cells in Susac syndrome. Reverse transcription used about 0.45 to 1 ug RNA and random hexamers. MiXCR, applied by TCRdb to the immunoSEQ multiplex PCR reads, yields one record per CDR3 protein. The sample carries roughly 130,000 distinct CDR3 sequences, 85% to 95% recorded once. The sample comprised CD4+ T cells from PBMCs. Receptors originate from a human donor with multiple sclerosis.

The rearrangement links TRBV3-1 to TRBJ2-5; D unresolved. The length of the CDR3 is 13 residues. V was pared by 1 base and J by 5 bases, with 8 bases between. The V gene's germline CDR1 is LGHDT and CDR2 YNNKEL (reference sequence). CDR3 sequence: CASSQGWHETQYF. CDR3 in DNA: TGTGCCAGCAGCCAAGGATGGCACGAGACCCAGTACTTC.

The gene calls are TRBV3-1 and TRBJ2-1, with D unresolved. CDR3 size: 16 residues. With 1 base removed from V and 4 bases from J, the gap between germline ends came to 14 bases. The germline gives CDR1 LGHDT, CDR2 YNNKEL (reference sequence). The CDR3 DNA is TGTGCCAGCAGCCAAGTGGGCGGAATGTCGTACAATGAGCAGTTCTTC. Translated: CASSQVGGMSYNEQFF.

This CDR3 reads CSASGRAGELFF. CDR3 DNA: TGCAGTGCTAGTGGCCGGGCCGGGGAGCTGTTTTTT. The chain employs TRBV20-1 and TRBJ2-2; no clear D gene. The CDR3 is 12 amino acids. Germline CDR1 reads DFQATT; CDR2 reads SNEGSKA (reference sequence). The V and J ends lost 3 bases and 6 bases respectively, with 8 bases between them.

The rearrangement joins TRBV30 to TRBJ1-2; D remains unclear. This CDR3 has 10 amino acids. Trimming pared 8 bases from V and 10 bases from J, leaving 14 bases between. Germline lookup yields CDR1 GTSNPN and CDR2 SVGIG (reference sequence). The CDR3 region is CAALGSLYTF. The CDR3 coding sequence is TGTGCCGCCCTGGGGAGTCTCTACACCTTC. Full variable domain (rest looked up from reference TRBV30 and TRBJ1-2): SQTIHQWPATLVQPVGSPLSLECTVEGTSNPNLYWYRQAAGRGLQLLFYSVGIGQISSEVPQNLSASRPQDRQFILSSKKLLLSDSGFYLCAALGSLYTFGSGTRLTVV.

The rearrangement joins TRBV20-1 to TRBJ1-2; possible D gene TRBD1, 6 bases. The CDR3 has 15 amino acids. Germline V lookup: CDR1 DFQATT, CDR2 SNEGSKA (reference sequence). The V end lost 3 bases, the J end lost 4 bases, and 18 bases lay between the germline ends. CDR3 region: CSARGARDVAYGYTF. The CDR3 DNA is TGCAGTGCTAGGGGGGCCAGGGACGTTGCCTATGGCTACACCTTC.

The V gene is TRBV20-1, the J gene TRBJ2-5, with 7 bases identical to TRBD2. The CDR3 sequence is 14 residues long. Germline CDR1 and CDR2: DFQATT and SNEGSKA (reference sequence). J lost 4 bases, V lost 3 bases, and 8 bases had no gene match. CDR3 coding DNA: TGCAGTGCTAGCACGGGGAGGGCGGGAGAGACCCAGTACTTC. Amino acid sequence: CSASTGRAGETQYF.

J is TRBJ1-1 and V is TRBV2; no firm D call. CDR1 is SNHLY and CDR2 is FYNNEI in the germline V gene. V dropped 9 bases and J dropped 0 bases, with 11 bases sitting between them. This CDR3 comprises 13 residues. CDR3 sequence reads: CASGEELNTEAFF. Written as DNA, the CDR3 is TGTGCCAGTGGTGAGGAACTGAACACTGAAGCTTTCTTT. Complete variable domain (other parts from reference TRBV2 and TRBJ1-1): EPEVTQTPSHQVTQMGQEVILRCVPISNHLYFYWYRQILGQKVEFLVSFYNNEISEKSEIFDDQFSVERPDGSNFTLKIRSTKLEDSAMYFCASGEELNTEAFFGQGTRLTVV.

The V gene is TRBV2, the J gene TRBJ1-1, with no clear D. V gave up 6 bases and J gave up 11 bases, with 16 bases separating them. Germline lookup yields CDR1 SNHLY and CDR2 FYNNEI. This CDR3 comprises 12 residues. The CDR3 bases are TGTGCCAGCAGGGAGAGGTCTCTTGGGGCTTTCTTT. As protein: CASRERSLGAFF.

The CDR3 coding sequence is TGTGCCAGCAGCTTAGCGTCGGGCAGGGAGATCTATGGCTACACCTTC. It encodes CASSLASGREIYGYTF. V is TRBV11-2 and J is TRBJ1-2, with a possible D match to TRBD1 (5 bases). The V gene's germline CDR1 is SGHAT and CDR2 FQNNGV. Between the trimmed V and J ends, which lost 1 base and 4 bases, there was a span of 16 bases. The CDR3 has 16 amino acids.

The genes are TRBV28 and TRBJ2-1, with D unresolved. V was clipped by 6 bases and J by 10 bases, with 13 bases between them. Germline V gives CDR1 MDHEN, CDR2 SYDVKM. This CDR3 spans 12 amino acids. The DNA of the CDR3 is TGTGCCAGCAGCCAGAGAGGTATCGAGCAGTTCTTC. It codes for CASSQRGIEQFF.

The CDR3: CSARDATGGYEQYF. In nucleotides, the CDR3 is TGCAGTGCTAGAGACGCGACGGGAGGGTACGAGCAGTACTTC. V usage is TRBV20-1 and J usage is TRBJ2-7, with 8 bases that match TRBD2. The CDR3 length is 14 residues. J lost 4 bases, V lost 0 bases, and 5 bases had no gene match. Germline CDR1 reads DFQATT; CDR2 reads SNEGSKA (reference sequence).

V gene TRBV28 combines with J gene TRBJ2-5; 15 bases map to TRBD2. J lost 5 bases, V lost 5 bases, and 6 bases had no gene match. The CDR3 runs to 16 residues. Germline assignment: CDR1 MDHEN and CDR2 SYDVKM. CDR3 loop: CASSPGLAGGPETQYF. DNA of the CDR3: TGTGCCAGCAGTCCCGGACTAGCGGGGGGGCCCGAGACCCAGTACTTC. The complete variable domain, with remaining parts taken from reference TRBV28 and TRBJ2-5, reads DVKVTQSSRYLVKRTGEKVFLECVQDMDHENMFWYRQDPGLGLRLIYFSYDVKMKEKGDIPEGYSVSREKKERFSLILESASTNQTSMYLCASSPGLAGGPETQYFGPGTRLLVL.

The CDR3 DNA reads TGCAGTGCCGCCTTCGCCGGCGGGGGAAACAATGAGCAGTTCTTC. This codes for CSAAFAGGGNNEQFF. This sequence joins TRBV20-1 and TRBJ2-1; TRBD2 aligns across 7 bases. This CDR3 has 15 amino acids. Losses at the gene ends were 6 bases for V and 5 bases for J; bases not matched to a gene: 13. CDR1 DFQATT and CDR2 SNEGSKA come from the germline V gene (reference sequence).